This T cell receptor (beta chain) was documented in a study of cytomegalovirus exposure and HLA in healthy donors. Findings of the study overall: A list of roughly 160 TCR beta chains associated with cytomegalovirus was given. The tendency of first-cohort TCR clusters to co-occur in the approximately 110 validation repertoires was the finding of a later analysis. Confirmation in vitro established that a few CMV-associated chains were specific for CMV antigens.

The V end was cut by 3 bases, the J end by 4 bases, with 9 bases between. Germline V gene lookup returns CDR1 GTSNPN and CDR2 SVGIG (reference sequence). The CDR3 is made up of 12 amino acids. In regard to this clone: Its target is unknown. The sample holds other DNA sequences that translate to the same CDR3.

Here immunoSEQ multiplex PCR was the method, and the copy in TCRdb shows in-frame clones only, minus some. The sample holds roughly 280,000 clones, about 86% seen once. The sample comprised PBMCs. The chain has TRBV30 and TRBJ1-2; D is unresolved. The clonotype comes from a young woman in good health and CMV-seronegative. The CDR3 coding sequence is TGTGCCTGGAGCCCTGACACCTATGGCTACACCTTC. Encoded protein: CAWSPDTYGYTF.